This TCR beta chain was retrieved from a study of cytomegalovirus exposure and HLA in healthy donors. Study summary: An early data release held tens of millions of unique TCRs from HLA-typed donors.

A word on this clone: The antigen remains undetermined.

The PCR employed 60 Vbeta primers together with 13 Jbeta primers. Clones were read by immunoSEQ multiplex PCR, and TCRdb kept only the in-frame ones, dropping some. Of approximately 160,000 clones in the sample, about 75% are singletons; the top ten hold approximately 1.3%. Study-wide results and caveats: Within an earlier analysis, most TCR beta V segments proved productive either about 87% or about 30% of the time. Investigators reported 150 to 200 TCR beta chains as tied to cytomegalovirus.

Specimen: PBMCs. This receptor was taken from a man aged 18 to 29 in good health and CMV-seronegative.

CDR3 coding DNA: TGTGCCAGCAGCGCGACAGTAGCTGGAAACACCATATATTTT. Its protein is CASSATVAGNTIYF. The chain uses TRBV9 and TRBJ1-3; D is possibly TRBD1 (5 bases). This CDR3 comprises 14 residues. Germline CDR1 SGDLS, CDR2 YYNGEE. The V and J ends lost 3 bases and 2 bases respectively, with 9 bases between them.